The present entry profiles one T cell receptor beta chain with its context. The data derive from a study of T-cell reconstitution after alpha-beta-depleted transplantation in children. As it was prepared, the TCRbeta library received unique molecular identifiers. From the PCR reads, TCRdb called clonotypes with MiXCR, one entry per CDR3 protein. This table holds about 980,000 distinct CDR3 sequences, roughly 29% found once. The CDR3 spans 16 residues. Germline V lookup: CDR1 DFQATT, CDR2 SNEGSKA (reference sequence). Losses at the gene ends were 0 bases for V and 5 bases for J; bases not matched to a gene: 9.

The J gene is TRBJ1-5, the V gene TRBV20-1, with 8 nucleotides matching TRBD1. This clonotype was obtained from a boy younger than two who had a stem cell transplant for SCID, so the T cells may come from the graft donor. The sample consisted of PBMCs, mostly from graft donor cells, taken 360 days after TCRalphabeta/CD19-depleted stem cell transplant. CDR3 sequence: CSARDRGRGLDQPQHF. The CDR3 DNA reads as TGCAGTGCTAGAGATCGTGGCAGGGGGCTCGATCAGCCCCAGCATTTT.